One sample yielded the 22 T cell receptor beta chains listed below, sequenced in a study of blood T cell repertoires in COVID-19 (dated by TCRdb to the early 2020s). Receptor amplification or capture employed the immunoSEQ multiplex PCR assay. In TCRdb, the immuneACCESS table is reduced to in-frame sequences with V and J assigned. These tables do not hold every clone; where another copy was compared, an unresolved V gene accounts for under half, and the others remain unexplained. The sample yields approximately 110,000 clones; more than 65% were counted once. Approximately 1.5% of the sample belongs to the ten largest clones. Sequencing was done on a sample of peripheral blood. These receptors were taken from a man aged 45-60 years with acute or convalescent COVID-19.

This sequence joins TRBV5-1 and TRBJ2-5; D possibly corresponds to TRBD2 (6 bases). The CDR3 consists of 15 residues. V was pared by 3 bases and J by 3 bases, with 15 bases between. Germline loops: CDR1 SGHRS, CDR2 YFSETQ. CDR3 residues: CASSSGDMGKETQYF. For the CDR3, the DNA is TGCGCCAGCAGCTCGGGAGACATGGGGAAAGAGACCCAGTACTTC.

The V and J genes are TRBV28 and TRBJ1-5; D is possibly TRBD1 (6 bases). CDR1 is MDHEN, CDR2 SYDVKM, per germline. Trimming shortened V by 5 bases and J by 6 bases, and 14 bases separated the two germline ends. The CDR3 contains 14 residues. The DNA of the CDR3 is TGTGCCAGCAGTAAAGGGGGAAGTGGTCAGCCCCAGCATTTT. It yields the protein CASSKGGSGQPQHF.

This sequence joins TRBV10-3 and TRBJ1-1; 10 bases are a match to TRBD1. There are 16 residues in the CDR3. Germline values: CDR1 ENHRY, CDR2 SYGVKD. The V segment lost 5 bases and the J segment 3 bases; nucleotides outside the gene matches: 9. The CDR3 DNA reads TGTGCCATCAGTAGGTCGGACAGGGGGTTGTACACTGAAGCTTTCTTT. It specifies CAISRSDRGLYTEAFF.

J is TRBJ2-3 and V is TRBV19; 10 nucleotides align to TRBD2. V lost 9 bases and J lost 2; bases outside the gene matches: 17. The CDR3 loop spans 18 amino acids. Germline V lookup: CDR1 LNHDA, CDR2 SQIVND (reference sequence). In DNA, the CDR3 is TGTGCCAGACTCCCGAGCGGGGGGGCCGTTCGGAACACAGATACGCAGTATTTT. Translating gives CARLPSGGAVRNTDTQYF.

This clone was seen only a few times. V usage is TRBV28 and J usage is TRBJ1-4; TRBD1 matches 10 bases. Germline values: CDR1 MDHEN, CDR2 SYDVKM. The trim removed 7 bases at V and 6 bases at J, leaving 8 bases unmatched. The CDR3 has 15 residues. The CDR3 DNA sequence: TGTGCCAGCACTGTTGCCGGGACAGGGGATGAAAAACTGTTTTTT. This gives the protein CASTVAGTGDEKLFF.

CDR3 sequence: CAIHDRIGGYTF. For the CDR3, the DNA is TGTGCCATCCACGACAGGATCGGTGGCTACACCTTC. The chain has TRBV6-5 and TRBJ1-2, with TRBD1 as a possible D gene (6 bases). Trimming removed 10 bases at V and 7 bases at J, with 16 bases between. This CDR3 contains 12 residues. Germline loops: CDR1 MNHEY, CDR2 SVGAGI.

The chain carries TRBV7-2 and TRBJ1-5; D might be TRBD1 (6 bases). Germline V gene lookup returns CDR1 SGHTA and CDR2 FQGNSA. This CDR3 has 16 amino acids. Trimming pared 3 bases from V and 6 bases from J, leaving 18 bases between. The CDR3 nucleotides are TGTGCCAGCAGCTTTCGTGCGGTGGGGGCAGGTCAGCCCCAGCATTTT. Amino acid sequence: CASSFRAVGAGQPQHF.

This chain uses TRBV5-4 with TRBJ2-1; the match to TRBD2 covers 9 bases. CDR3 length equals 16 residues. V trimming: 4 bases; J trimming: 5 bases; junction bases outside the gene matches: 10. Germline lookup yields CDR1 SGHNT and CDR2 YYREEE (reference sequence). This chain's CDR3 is CASSAPQKRGDNEQFF. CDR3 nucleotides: TGTGCCAGCAGCGCACCTCAGAAGCGGGGGGACAATGAGCAGTTCTTC.

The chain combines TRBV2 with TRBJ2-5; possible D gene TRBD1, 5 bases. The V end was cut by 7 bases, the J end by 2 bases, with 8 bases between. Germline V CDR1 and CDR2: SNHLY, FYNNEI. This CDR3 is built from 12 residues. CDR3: CASKTDQETQYF. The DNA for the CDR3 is TGTGCCAGCAAGACAGATCAAGAGACCCAGTACTTC.

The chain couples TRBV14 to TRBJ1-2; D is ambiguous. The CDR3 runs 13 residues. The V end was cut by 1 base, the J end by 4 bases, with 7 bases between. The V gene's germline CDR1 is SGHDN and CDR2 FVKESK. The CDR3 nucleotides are TGTGCCAGCAGCCAAGCCAGGCTCTATGGCTACACCTTC. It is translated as CASSQARLYGYTF.

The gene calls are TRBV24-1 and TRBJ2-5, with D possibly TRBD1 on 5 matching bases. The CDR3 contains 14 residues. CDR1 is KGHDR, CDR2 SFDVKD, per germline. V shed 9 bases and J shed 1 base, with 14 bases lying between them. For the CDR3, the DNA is TGTGCCACCCAGGGCCCCACCACCCAAGAGACCCAGTACTTC. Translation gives CATQGPTTQETQYF.

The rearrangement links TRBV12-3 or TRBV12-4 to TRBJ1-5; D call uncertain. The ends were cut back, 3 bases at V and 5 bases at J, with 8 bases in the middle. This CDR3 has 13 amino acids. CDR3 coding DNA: TGTGCCAGCAGTTTTGCCGGAGATCAGCCCCAGCATTTT. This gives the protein CASSFAGDQPQHF.

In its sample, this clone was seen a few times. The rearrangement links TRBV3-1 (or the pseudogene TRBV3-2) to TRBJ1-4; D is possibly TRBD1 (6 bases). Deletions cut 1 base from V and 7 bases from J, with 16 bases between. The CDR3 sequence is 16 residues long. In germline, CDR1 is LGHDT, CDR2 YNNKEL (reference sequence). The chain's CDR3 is CASSQVGGGLGEKLFF. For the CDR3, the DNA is TGTGCCAGCAGCCAAGTGGGGGGGGGCTTGGGTGAAAAACTGTTTTTT.

Here the CDR3 DNA reads TGTGCCAGCAGTAGGGGACAGGAGAACACTGAAGCTTTCTTT. It codes for CASSRGQENTEAFF. This chain uses TRBV11-2 with TRBJ1-1; TRBD1 aligns across 8 bases. CDR3 length: 14 amino acids. The V and J ends lost 6 bases and 1 base, in that order; junction bases with no gene match: 4. Germline CDR1 SGHAT, CDR2 FQNNGV.

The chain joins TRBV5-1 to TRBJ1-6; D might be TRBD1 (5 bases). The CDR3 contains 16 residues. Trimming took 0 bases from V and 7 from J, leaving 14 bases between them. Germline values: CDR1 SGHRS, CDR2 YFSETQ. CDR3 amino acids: CASSLAFGGVNSPLHF. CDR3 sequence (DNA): TGCGCCAGCAGCTTGGCCTTCGGGGGAGTGAATTCACCCCTCCACTTT. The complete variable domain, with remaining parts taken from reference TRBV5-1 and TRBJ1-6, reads KAGVTQTPRYLIKTRGQQVTLSCSPISGHRSVSWYQQTPGQGLQFLFEYFSETQRNKGNFPGRFSGRQFSNSRSEMNVSTLELGDSALYLCASSLAFGGVNSPLHFGNGTRLTVT.

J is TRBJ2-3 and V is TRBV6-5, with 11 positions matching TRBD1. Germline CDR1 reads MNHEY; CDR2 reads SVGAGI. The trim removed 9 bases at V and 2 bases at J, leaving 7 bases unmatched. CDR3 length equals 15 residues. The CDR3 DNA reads TGTGCCAGTAGAGGACAGGGGGCAAACACAGATACGCAGTATTTT. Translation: CASRGQGANTDTQYF.

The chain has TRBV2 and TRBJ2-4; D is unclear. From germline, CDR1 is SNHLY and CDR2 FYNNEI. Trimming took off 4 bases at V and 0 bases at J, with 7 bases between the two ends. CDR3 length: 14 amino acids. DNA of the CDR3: TGTGCCAGCAGTGTAGAGCTAGCCAAAAACATTCAGTACTTC. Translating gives CASSVELAKNIQYF.

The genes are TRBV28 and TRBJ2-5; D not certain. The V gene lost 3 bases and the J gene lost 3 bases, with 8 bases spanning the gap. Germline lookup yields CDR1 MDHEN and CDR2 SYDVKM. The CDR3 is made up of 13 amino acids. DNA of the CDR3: TGTGCCAGCAGTTTGGCACCAAAAGAGACCCAGTACTTC. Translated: CASSLAPKETQYF. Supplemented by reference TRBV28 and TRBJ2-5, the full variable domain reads DVKVTQSSRYLVKRTGEKVFLECVQDMDHENMFWYRQDPGLGLRLIYFSYDVKMKEKGDIPEGYSVSREKKERFSLILESASTNQTSMYLCASSLAPKETQYFGPGTRLLVL.

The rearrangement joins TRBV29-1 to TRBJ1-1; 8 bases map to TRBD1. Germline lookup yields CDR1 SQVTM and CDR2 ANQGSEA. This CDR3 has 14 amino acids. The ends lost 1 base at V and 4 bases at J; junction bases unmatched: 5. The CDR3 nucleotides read TGCAGCGTTGAAGGGACAGGGAAGGGCACTGAAGCTTTCTTT. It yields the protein CSVEGTGKGTEAFF. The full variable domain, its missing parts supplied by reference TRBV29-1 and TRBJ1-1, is SAVISQKPSRDICQRGTSLTIQCQVDSQVTMMFWYRQQPGQSLTLIATANQGSEATYESGFVIDKFPISRPNLTFSTLTVSNMSPEDSSIYLCSVEGTGKGTEAFFGQGTRLTVV.

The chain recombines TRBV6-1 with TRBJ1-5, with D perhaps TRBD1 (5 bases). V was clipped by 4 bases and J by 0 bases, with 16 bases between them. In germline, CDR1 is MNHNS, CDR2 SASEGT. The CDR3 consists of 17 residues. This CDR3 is CASSGRGGSYSNQPQHF. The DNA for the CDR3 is TGTGCCAGCAGTGGCCGGGGGGGGTCATATAGCAATCAGCCCCAGCATTTT.

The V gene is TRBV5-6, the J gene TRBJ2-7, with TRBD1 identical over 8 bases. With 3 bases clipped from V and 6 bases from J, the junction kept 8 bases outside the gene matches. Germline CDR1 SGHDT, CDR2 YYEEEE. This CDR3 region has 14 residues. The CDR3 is CASSSPWTGSEQYF. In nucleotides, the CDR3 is TGTGCCAGCAGCTCTCCTTGGACAGGGAGCGAGCAGTACTTC.

CDR3 DNA: TGTGCCAGCAGCTTACAGGCCCTAGCGGGGGGGCCGATTGAGCAGTTCTTC. Translation: CASSLQALAGGPIEQFF. The gene calls are TRBV11-2 and TRBJ2-1, with 12 bases fitting TRBD2. Per the germline V gene, CDR1 is SGHAT and CDR2 is FQNNGV. The CDR3 spans 17 residues. The V gene end was trimmed by 2 bases and the J gene end by 9 bases; junction bases not matched to a gene: 11.